This T cell receptor beta chain was identified in a study of regulatory T cells in long-lasting Graves disease. This clonotype was seen only a few times. The TCR beta library used iRepertoire HTBI primers with Arm-PCR amplification of CDR3. In TCRdb, the multiplex PCR reads were re-called with MiXCR into one record per CDR3 protein. Seen here are around 480,000 distinct CDR3 sequences, around 15% observed once, and the top ten hold 20% to 25%. The time point: newly diagnosed GD, antithyroid drugs for less than 3 months. PBMCs were the source of the RNA used for TCR sequencing. CDR3 length: 15 amino acids. CDR1 and CDR2 from the germline V gene are SGHNT and YYREEE (reference sequence). V was pared by 0 bases and J by 5 bases, with 11 bases between. The data also belong to a second study, concerning T cells in Graves' hyperthyroidism and ophthalmopathy. From that report: Graves' hyperthyroidism was deemed stable given no ophthalmopathy progression within 18 months. The model predicted ophthalmopathy a median approximately six months before onset.

J is TRBJ1-4 and V is TRBV5-4; a weak D match, TRBD1 (6 bases). This receptor was obtained from a woman aged 35 to 60 with Graves disease. Sequences were derived from peripheral blood mononuclear cells (PBMCs), sampled at new diagnosis, from a patient treated with antithyroid drugs. The chain's CDR3 is CASSLEWGANEKLFF. CDR3 nucleotide sequence: TGTGCCAGCAGCTTGGAGTGGGGGGCGAATGAAAAACTGTTTTTT.